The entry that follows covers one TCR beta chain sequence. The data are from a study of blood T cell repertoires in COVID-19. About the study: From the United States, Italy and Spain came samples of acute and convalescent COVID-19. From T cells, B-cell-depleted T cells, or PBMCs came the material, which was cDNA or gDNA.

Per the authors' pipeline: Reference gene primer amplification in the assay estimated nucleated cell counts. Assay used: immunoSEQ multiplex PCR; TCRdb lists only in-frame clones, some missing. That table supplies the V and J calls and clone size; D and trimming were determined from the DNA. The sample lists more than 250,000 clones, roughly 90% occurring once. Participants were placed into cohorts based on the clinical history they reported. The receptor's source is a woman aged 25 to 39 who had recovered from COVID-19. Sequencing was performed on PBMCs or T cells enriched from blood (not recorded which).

This CDR3 is CASSPGASNEKLFF. Here the CDR3 DNA reads TGCGCCAGCAGCCCAGGGGCTTCTAATGAAAAACTGTTTTTT. The chain carries TRBV5-1 and TRBJ1-4; maybe TRBD1 (6 bases). CDR3 length equals 14 residues. V was shortened by 4 bases and J by 3 bases, with 10 bases between the two germline ends. Germline V gene lookup returns CDR1 SGHRS and CDR2 YFSETQ.